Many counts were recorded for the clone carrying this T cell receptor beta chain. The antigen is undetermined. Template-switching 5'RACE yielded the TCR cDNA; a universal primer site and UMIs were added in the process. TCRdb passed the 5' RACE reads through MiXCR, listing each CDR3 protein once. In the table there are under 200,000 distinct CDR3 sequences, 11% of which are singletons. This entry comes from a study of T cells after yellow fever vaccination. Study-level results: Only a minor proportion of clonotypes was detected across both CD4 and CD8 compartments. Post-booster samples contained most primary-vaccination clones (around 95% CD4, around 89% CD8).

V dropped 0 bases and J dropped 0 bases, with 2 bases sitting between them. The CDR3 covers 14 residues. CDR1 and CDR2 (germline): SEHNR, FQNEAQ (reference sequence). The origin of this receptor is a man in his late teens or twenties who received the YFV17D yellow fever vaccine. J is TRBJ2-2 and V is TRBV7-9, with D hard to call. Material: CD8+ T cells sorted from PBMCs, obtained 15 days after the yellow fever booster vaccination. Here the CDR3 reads CASSLAANTGELFF. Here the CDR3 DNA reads TGTGCCAGCAGCTTAGCAGCGAACACCGGGGAGCTGTTTTTT.